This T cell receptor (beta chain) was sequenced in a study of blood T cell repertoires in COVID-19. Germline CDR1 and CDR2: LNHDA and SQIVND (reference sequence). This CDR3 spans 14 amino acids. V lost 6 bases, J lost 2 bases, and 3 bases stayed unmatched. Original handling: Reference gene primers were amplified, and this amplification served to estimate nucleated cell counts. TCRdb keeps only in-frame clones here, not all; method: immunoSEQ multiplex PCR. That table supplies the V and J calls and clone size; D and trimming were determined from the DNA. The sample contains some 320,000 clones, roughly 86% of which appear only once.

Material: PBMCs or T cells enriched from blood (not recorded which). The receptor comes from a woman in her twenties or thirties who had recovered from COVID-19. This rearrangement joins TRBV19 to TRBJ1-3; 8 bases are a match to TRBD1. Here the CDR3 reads CASRTTGAGNTIYF. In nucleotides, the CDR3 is TGTGCCAGTAGAACGACAGGGGCTGGAAACACCATATATTTT.